This T cell receptor beta chain was documented in a study of blood T cell repertoires in COVID-19. This clone is a singleton in its sample. Data came from immunoSEQ multiplex PCR; TCRdb stores just in-frame clones and leaves some out. This sample has roughly 110,000 clones, with 80% to 90% found just once. What was sequenced was peripheral blood. This TCR was recovered from a middle-aged man with active or convalescent COVID-19.

CDR3 bases: TGTGCCAGCAGTCCAACAGGGTTAAACACCATATATTTT. This translates into CASSPTGLNTIYF. This rearrangement joins TRBV12-3 or TRBV12-4 to TRBJ1-3; D may be TRBD1 (6 bases). CDR3 length: 13 residues. Trimming removed 5 bases from V and 6 bases from J, with 11 bases in between.